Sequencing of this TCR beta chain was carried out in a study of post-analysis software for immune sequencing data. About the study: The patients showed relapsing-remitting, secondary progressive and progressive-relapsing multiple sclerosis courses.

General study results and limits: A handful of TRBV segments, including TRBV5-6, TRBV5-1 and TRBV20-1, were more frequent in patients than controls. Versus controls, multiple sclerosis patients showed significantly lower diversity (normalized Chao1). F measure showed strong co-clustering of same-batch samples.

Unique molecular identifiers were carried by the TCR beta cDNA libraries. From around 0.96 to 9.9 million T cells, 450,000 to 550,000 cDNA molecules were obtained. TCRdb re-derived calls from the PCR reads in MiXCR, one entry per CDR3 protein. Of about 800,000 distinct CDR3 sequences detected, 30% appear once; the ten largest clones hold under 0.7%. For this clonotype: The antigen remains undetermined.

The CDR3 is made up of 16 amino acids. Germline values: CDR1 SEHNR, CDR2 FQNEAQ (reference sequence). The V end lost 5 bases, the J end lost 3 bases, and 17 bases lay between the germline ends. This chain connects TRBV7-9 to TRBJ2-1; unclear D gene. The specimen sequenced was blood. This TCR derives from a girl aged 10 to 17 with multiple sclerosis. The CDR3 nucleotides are TGTGCCAGCAGCCCAAGTCCCCCTGGATTCTACAATGAGCAGTTCTTC. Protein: CASSPSPPGFYNEQFF.